This is a list of T cell receptor beta chains from one sample in a study of CD8+CD57+ T cells in acquired aplastic anemia. Each CDR3 protein is one row after TCRdb ran MiXCR on the reads. The repertoire holds about 220,000 distinct CDR3 sequences, 34% seen once, with 0.95% to 1.3% in the top ten. Source material: sorted CD4+, CD8+, or CD8+CD57+ T cells (not recorded which) from PBMCs. Receptor source: a human donor in good health, serving as a control. Each CDR3 is given with its conserved first and last residue. D genes are given only for firm matches. Not all rows give a size; the values are once, few, many and, for expanded clones, a class.

TRBV19	TRBJ2-7	many	.	CASSMGWNSYEQYF	TGTGCCAGTAGTATGGGGTGGAACTCCTACGAGCAGTACTTC
TRBV24-1	TRBJ2-3	.	.	CATRQGKGTDTQYF	TGTGCCACCAGACAGGGAAAGGGCACAGATACGCAGTATTTT
TRBV20-1	TRBJ2-3	.	.	CSTRPFREGIDTQYF	TGCAGTACTAGACCCTTTCGGGAAGGGATTGATACGCAGTATTTT
TRBV4-1	TRBJ2-5	many	.	CASSQTVKGREETQYF	TGCGCCAGCAGCCAAACGGTAAAGGGCAGGGAAGAGACCCAGTACTTC
TRBV15	TRBJ2-7	.	TRBD2	CATSPSGGAYEQYF	TGTGCCACCAGCCCCAGCGGGGGGGCCTACGAGCAGTACTTC
TRBV7-9	TRBJ1-2	few	.	CARSQTVTNYGYTF	TGTGCCCGCAGCCAGACAGTCACTAACTATGGCTACACCTTC
TRBV2	TRBJ1-4	.	.	CASGEHLPNEKLFF	TGTGCCAGCGGCGAACACCTTCCGAATGAAAAACTGTTTTTT
TRBV7-6	TRBJ1-1	.	.	CASSSGKTEAFF	TGTGCCAGCAGCTCAGGAAAGACTGAAGCTTTCTTT
TRBV30	TRBJ1-5	.	TRBD1	CAWTTGGNQPQHF	TGTGCCTGGACTACAGGGGGCAATCAGCCCCAGCATTTT
TRBV19	TRBJ2-7	many	TRBD1	CASSIVRDRGQYEQYF	TGTGCCAGTAGTATAGTCCGGGACAGGGGCCAGTACGAGCAGTACTTC
TRBV7-3	TRBJ1-2	few	TRBD1	CASSRDRGLLYTF	TGTGCCAGCAGCAGGGACAGGGGGCTCCTCTACACCTTC
TRBV18	TRBJ2-3	once	.	CASSPAGGVGDTQYF	TGTGCCAGCTCACCGGCTGGGGGAGTCGGAGATACGCAGTATTTT
TRBV5-1	TRBJ1-2	.	TRBD1	CASSLVGLGTVNYGYTF	TGCGCCAGCAGCTTGGTAGGTTTGGGGACAGTAAACTATGGCTACACCTTC
TRBV4-1	TRBJ1-2	many	.	CASSQDKGTYGYTF	TGCGCCAGCAGCCAAGATAAGGGCACCTATGGCTACACCTTC
TRBV10-3	TRBJ2-3	many	TRBD1	CAIRSDRGTDTQYF	TGTGCCATCAGAAGCGACAGGGGGACAGATACGCAGTATTTT
TRBV2	TRBJ1-3	.	.	CASSNPGISGNTIYF	TGTGCCAGCAGCAATCCAGGGATCTCTGGAAACACCATATATTTT
TRBV7-1	TRBJ1-2	few	.	CASSSSTGPSRGPRYGYTF	TGTGCCAGCAGCTCATCTACAGGGCCCAGTAGGGGCCCGCGGTATGGCTACACCTTC
TRBV10-3	TRBJ1-2	many	.	CAISANGDYGYTF	TGTGCCATCAGTGCAAATGGTGACTATGGCTACACCTTC
TRBV9	TRBJ1-6	.	TRBD1	CASSATGTGVSPLHF	TGTGCCAGCAGCGCCACCGGGACAGGGGTCTCACCCCTCCACTTT
TRBV5-1	TRBJ1-6	.	.	CASSLDPGVNSPLHF	TGCGCCAGCAGCTTGGATCCAGGGGTTAATTCACCCCTCCACTTT
TRBV2	TRBJ1-2	many	.	CASSTGRYGYTF	TGTGCCAGCAGTACAGGCCGTTATGGCTACACCTTC
TRBV20-1	TRBJ2-2	few	.	CSAPGTSNTGELFF	TGCAGTGCTCCCGGGACTTCGAACACCGGGGAGCTGTTTTTT
TRBV5-1	TRBJ1-1	few	.	CASSLGLSLNLNTEAFF	TGCGCCAGCAGCTTGGGACTATCTCTGAATCTGAACACTGAAGCTTTCTTT
TRBV6-2/TRBV6-3	TRBJ2-1	.	TRBD2	CASSYWTSGSSYNEQFF	TGTGCCAGCAGTTACTGGACTAGCGGGAGCTCCTACAATGAGCAGTTCTTC
TRBV5-1	TRBJ2-5	.	TRBD2	CASSPTRGDQETQYF	TGTGCCAGCAGCCCAACTCGGGGGGACCAAGAGACCCAGTACTTC
TRBV10-1	TRBJ2-7	many	.	CASSEGQGSYEQYF	TGCGCCAGCAGTGAAGGGCAGGGGTCCTACGAGCAGTACTTC
TRBV10-3	TRBJ2-7	.	.	CCVTGSAEQYF	TGTTGCGTTACAGGGTCCGCCGAGCAGTACTTC
TRBV6-5	TRBJ2-1	.	.	CASSLVGQGGNEQFF	TGTGCCAGCAGTTTAGTTGGACAGGGAGGGAATGAGCAGTTCTTC